This T cell receptor beta chain was sequenced during a study of PD-1 blockade in classical Hodgkin lymphoma. Study background: Patients were dosed intravenously with nivolumab at 3 mg/kg every 2 weeks.

This CDR3 is 15 amino acids long. The germline V gene encodes CDR1 MNHEY and CDR2 SMNVEV (reference sequence). Generated by immunoSEQ multiplex PCR, the TCRdb table keeps only in-frame clones and is missing some. The sample lists 26,000 or so clones, about 72% occurring once. About this clone: Its antigen remains unidentified.

Noted time point: cycle 4 day 1 (C4D1), after 6 weeks of nivolumab. Every one of the patients relapsed after autologous stem cell transplantation (brentuximab vedotin exposure was variable). General study findings and limits: CD4+ TCR diversity, unlike CD8+, climbed significantly by C4D1. Newly diagnosed patients reportedly had lower baseline TCR diversity than healthy donors. Baseline diversity in complete responders resembled that of newly diagnosed patients.

The source material was peripheral blood mononuclear cells (PBMCs), sampled before the fourth cycle of nivolumab. This TCR came from a human donor with classical Hodgkin lymphoma. The chain joins TRBV27 to TRBJ2-5; 7 bases fit TRBD1. TRBJ2-7 explains the end of the DNA better; the J call may be wrong. The CDR3 is CASSDKQGTPYEQYF. CDR3 bases: TGTGCCAGCAGTGACAAACAGGGGACGCCCTACGAGCAGTACTTC.